Following are 3 T cell receptor beta chains from one sample sequenced in a study of graft-versus-host responses after intestinal transplantation. These receptors' targets are unknown. Using immunoSEQ multiplex PCR, the repertoire was profiled, and TCRdb retains in-frame clones only, with some absent. Here the sample spans tens of thousands of clones, around 93% being singletons. The material sequenced was unstimulated CD4+ T cells sorted from spleen or lymph node cells, taken before transplant. All receptors come from a human donor who was the organ donor for an intestinal transplant.

The gene calls are TRBV23-1 and TRBJ1-6; D is undetermined. TRBV23-1 is an ORF, and what it does is uncertain. V lost 0 bases, J lost 0 bases, and 9 bases lay in between. The CDR3 runs 17 residues. CDR3 loop: CASSQSPESSYNSPLHF. CDR3 coding DNA: TGCGCCAGCAGTCAATCCCCTGAGAGCTCCTATAATTCACCCCTCCACTTT.

The V call is TRBV7-3, the J call TRBJ2-5, with D perhaps TRBD1 (6 bases). The DNA end lines up better with TRBJ2-7; the J call may be wrong. The CDR3 loop spans 14 amino acids. Germline V CDR1 and CDR2: SGHTA, FQGTGA. Here the CDR3 DNA reads TGTGCCAGCAGCTTAAAACCAGGGGACCACGAGCAGTACTTC. Translated: CASSLKPGDHEQYF.

J is TRBJ2-1 and V is TRBV2; 8 nucleotides align to TRBD1. The V gene end was trimmed by 8 bases and the J gene end by 10 bases; junction bases not matched to a gene: 10. The germline V gene has CDR1 SNHLY and CDR2 FYNNEI. This CDR3 has 13 residues. This CDR3 reads CASLGTGFFEQFF. DNA of the CDR3: TGTGCCAGCCTCGGGACAGGCTTCTTCGAGCAGTTCTTC.